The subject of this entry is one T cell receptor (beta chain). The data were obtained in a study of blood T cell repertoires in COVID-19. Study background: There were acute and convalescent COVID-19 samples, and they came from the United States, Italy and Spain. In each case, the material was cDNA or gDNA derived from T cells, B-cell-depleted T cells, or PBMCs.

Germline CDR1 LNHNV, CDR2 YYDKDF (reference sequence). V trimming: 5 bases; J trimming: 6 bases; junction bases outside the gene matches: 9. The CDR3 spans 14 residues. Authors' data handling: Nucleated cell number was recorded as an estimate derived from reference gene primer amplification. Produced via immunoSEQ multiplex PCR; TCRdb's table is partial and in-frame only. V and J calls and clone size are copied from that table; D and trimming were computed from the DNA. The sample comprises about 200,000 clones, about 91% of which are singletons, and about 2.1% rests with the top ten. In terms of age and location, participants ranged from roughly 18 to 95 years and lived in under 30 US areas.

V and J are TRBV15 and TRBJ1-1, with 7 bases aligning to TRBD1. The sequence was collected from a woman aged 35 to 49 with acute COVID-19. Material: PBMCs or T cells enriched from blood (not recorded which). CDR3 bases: TGTGCCACCAGCGGGGGGACAGATACCTCTGAAGCTTTCTTT. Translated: CATSGGTDTSEAFF. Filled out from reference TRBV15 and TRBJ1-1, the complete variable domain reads DAMVIQNPRYQVTQFGKPVTLSCSQTLNHNVMYWYQQKSSQAPKLLFHYYDKDFNNEADTPDNFQSRRPNTSFCFLDIRSPGLGDTAMYLCATSGGTDTSEAFFGQGTRLTVV.